A single sample is the source of the 10 T cell receptor beta chains below, sequenced in a study of T cell repertoires in cytomegalovirus infection. Via MiXCR, TCRdb re-called the reads, giving one row per CDR3 protein. The sample contains some 150,000 distinct CDR3 sequences, 20% to 25% of which appear only once. Input material: PBMCs. The source of these receptors is a human donor in good health (CMV status not recorded). Some clones in this sample may be carry-over from other donors' samples.

V gene TRBV7-9 combines with J gene TRBJ1-2; D gene unclear. This CDR3 region has 13 residues. Per the germline V gene, CDR1 is SEHNR and CDR2 is FQNEAQ (reference sequence). The germline V and J ends were trimmed by 0 bases and 4 bases, with 6 bases remaining between them. CDR3 region: CASSLADGYGYTF. CDR3 sequence (DNA): TGTGCCAGCAGCTTAGCGGACGGCTATGGCTACACCTTC.

Details on this clonotype: This may stem from a read error, because a much larger clone lies one nucleotide away. This rearrangement joins TRBV27 to TRBJ2-7; possible D gene TRBD1, 6 bases. The CDR3 contains 14 residues. The V gene lost 11 bases and the J gene lost 4 bases, with 21 bases spanning the gap. Germline values: CDR1 MNHEY, CDR2 SMNVEV (reference sequence). DNA for the CDR3: TGTGCCGGTTTTACCCGGGACACTTTATACGAGCAGTACTTC. It yields the protein CAGFTRDTLYEQYF.

In its sample, this clonotype was seen many times. The J gene is TRBJ2-1, the V gene TRBV7-2; D is undetermined. This CDR3 region has 15 residues. Germline CDR1 and CDR2: SGHTA and FQGNSA. The V gene lost 4 bases and the J gene lost 0 bases, with 10 bases spanning the gap. In DNA, the CDR3 is TGTGCCAGCAGCTACTCATCGAGCTCCTACAATGAGCAGTTCTTC. It translates to CASSYSSSSYNEQFF. Full variable domain (remainder filled in from reference TRBV7-2 and TRBJ2-1): GAGVSQSPSNKVTEKGKDVELRCDPISGHTALYWYRQSLGQGLEFLIYFQGNSAPDKSGLPSDRFSAERTGGSVSTLTIQRTQQEDSAVYLCASSYSSSSYNEQFFGPGTRLTVL.

To note about this clonotype: A read error may explain this, as a much larger clone is one base away. The rearrangement uses TRBV7-6 and TRBJ1-1; D is unresolved. CDR3 length: 16 amino acids. The germline gives CDR1 SGHVS, CDR2 FNYEAQ. The CDR3, as DNA: TGTGCCAACAGCTTACCGGGGAGCGTGATGAACACTGAAGCTTTCTTT. This encodes CANSLPGSVMNTEAFF.

The table lists this clonotype with a few counts. The chain couples TRBV5-4 to TRBJ1-6; weak D call: TRBD1 (6 bases). This CDR3 has 15 amino acids. The germline CDR1 and CDR2 sequences are SGHNT and YYREEE (reference sequence). The V gene lost 4 bases and the J gene lost 1 base, with 9 bases spanning the gap. CDR3 bases: TGTGCCAGCAGCCCCGGACAGTCCTATAATTCACCCCTCCACTTT. Translated: CASSPGQSYNSPLHF.

The chain couples TRBV24-1 to TRBJ2-1, with 10 bases matching TRBD2. Germline CDR1 KGHDR, CDR2 SFDVKD. This CDR3 is 16 amino acids long. J gave up 0 bases and V 3 bases, and 1 base lay outside the gene matches. For the CDR3, the DNA is TGTGCCACCAGTGATCCTAGCGGGAGCTCCTACAATGAGCAGTTCTTC. This codes for CATSDPSGSSYNEQFF.

This rearrangement joins TRBV7-9 to TRBJ2-5; 13 bases are a match to TRBD2. Germline-derived CDR1 and CDR2 are SEHNR and FQNEAQ (reference sequence). The CDR3 loop spans 13 amino acids. DNA for the CDR3: TGTGCGGGACTAGCGGGATTGGATGAGACCCAGTACTTC. This gives the protein CAGLAGLDETQYF.

J is TRBJ2-7 and V is TRBV20-1; D is possibly TRBD2 (6 bases). Deletions cut 4 bases from V and 6 bases from J, with 16 bases between. The germline gives CDR1 DFQATT, CDR2 SNEGSKA (reference sequence). This CDR3 comprises 13 residues. The CDR3 spells CSAMTEREVEQYF. The CDR3 nucleotides are TGCAGTGCTATGACAGAGAGGGAGGTCGAGCAGTACTTC.

This clonotype has at least ten counts. The J gene is TRBJ1-5, the V gene TRBV12-3 or TRBV12-4, with D hard to call. CDR3 length: 15 amino acids. V lost 0 bases and J 3 bases, leaving 9 bases between the germline ends. The CDR3 nucleotides read TGTGCCAGCAGTTTAGCGGGAGGGAACAATCAGCCCCAGCATTTT. This translates into CASSLAGGNNQPQHF.

The rearrangement joins TRBV24-1 to TRBJ2-2; 8 bases match TRBD2. Germline values: CDR1 KGHDR, CDR2 SFDVKD. Trimming cost V 4 bases and J 0 bases; bases outside gene matches: 3. This CDR3 is 16 amino acids long. This CDR3 is CATSDPSGPNTGELFF. The CDR3 DNA reads TGTGCCACCAGTGACCCTAGCGGGCCGAACACCGGGGAGCTGTTTTTT.